This T cell receptor beta chain was obtained from a study of blood T cell repertoires in COVID-19. Across the whole study: Sites in the United States, Italy and Spain provided acute and convalescent COVID-19 samples. T cells, B-cell-depleted T cells, or PBMCs provided the cDNA or gDNA that served as material.

Source study methods: Amplification of reference gene primers was used by the study to estimate nucleated cell counts. Assay: immunoSEQ multiplex PCR; the TCRdb copy retains only in-frame clones and omits some. V and J calls and clone size follow that table, whereas D and trimming were derived from the DNA. The repertoire consists of approximately 130,000 clones, with over 55% occurring once and the leading ten covering around 2%. The ends were cut back, 5 bases at V and 3 bases at J, with 16 bases in the middle. CDR1 is SGHDN and CDR2 is FVKESK in the germline V gene. The CDR3 has 16 amino acids. The origin of this receptor is a woman aged 70 to 79 with acute or convalescent COVID-19. Sequencing was done on a sample of peripheral blood. This chain uses TRBV14 with TRBJ2-2; D call uncertain. In nucleotides, the CDR3 is TGTGCCAGCAGCGACCCCACTAAGGATGACACCGGGGAGCTGTTTTTT. It encodes CASSDPTKDDTGELFF.